These T cell receptor beta chains were read from a single sample in a study of PD-L1 blockade in urothelial cancer. Only in-frame clones appear in the TCRdb table, and some are missing; sequencing was by immunoSEQ multiplex PCR. This table holds 25,000 to 30,000 clones, 80% to 85% found once. This sample comprised PBMCs, obtained around atezolizumab (anti-PD-L1) treatment. The receptors were gathered from a man between 65 and 79 years old with urothelial cancer. Each CDR3 is given without its conserved first and last residue. The D gene is left open where the match is weak. Expanded clones get a size class; other rows say once, few or many, or leave the size out.

CDR3 length,clone size,V gene,D gene,CDR3 protein
10,few,TRBV29-1,-,SALEDLYGYT
14,-,TRBV7-2,-,ASSLSTSANTGELF
13,-,TRBV7-2,TRBD1,ASSEGGPNTGELF
15,-,TRBV4-1,-,ASSQIQRSSGANVLT
10,-,TRBV19,-,ASSHGGLEAF
12,-,TRBV28,-,ASTPDTANYGYT
12,-,TRBV5-4,-,ASSSTATNEKLF
12,-,TRBV6-1,TRBD2,ASSPGLAGETQY
14,-,TRBV5-1,TRBD2,ASSIETSGTTDTQY
11,once,TRBV29-1,-,SVASRLSRLTF
13,-,TRBV6-5,TRBD2,ASSRLAGGSYEQY
13,-,TRBV5-4,-,ASSPGVKSTGELF
12,-,TRBV28,TRBD1,ASNRGRTNEKLF
11,-,TRBV6-5,-,ASSPREPHEQF
12,-,TRBV2,-,ASSPDSGTYEQY
11,-,TRBV7-9,-,ASSPTSLREQF
12,-,TRBV2,-,ASSEQIRGEKLF
12,-,TRBV15,-,ATSSGSGWDEQY
14,-,TRBV2,TRBD1,ASSEASGQGVRGYT
13,-,TRBV6-1,-,ASSEGDTLVETQY
10,-,TRBV10-3,-,AIRGSGNTIY
14,-,TRBV11-3,TRBD2,ASSFGRTSGANEQF
14,-,TRBV28,TRBD1,ASSHRRDRGESGYT
12,-,TRBV7-9,-,ASSPGHPTDTQY
11,-,TRBV19,-,ASSFLGDQPQH
13,-,TRBV5-5,TRBD2,ASTPRAGDTDTQY
13,-,TRBV4-1,-,ASSQVESGIDTQY
15,-,TRBV27,TRBD1,ASRSPYRRRGSDTQY
12,few,TRBV7-3,-,ASSPDGIYNEQF